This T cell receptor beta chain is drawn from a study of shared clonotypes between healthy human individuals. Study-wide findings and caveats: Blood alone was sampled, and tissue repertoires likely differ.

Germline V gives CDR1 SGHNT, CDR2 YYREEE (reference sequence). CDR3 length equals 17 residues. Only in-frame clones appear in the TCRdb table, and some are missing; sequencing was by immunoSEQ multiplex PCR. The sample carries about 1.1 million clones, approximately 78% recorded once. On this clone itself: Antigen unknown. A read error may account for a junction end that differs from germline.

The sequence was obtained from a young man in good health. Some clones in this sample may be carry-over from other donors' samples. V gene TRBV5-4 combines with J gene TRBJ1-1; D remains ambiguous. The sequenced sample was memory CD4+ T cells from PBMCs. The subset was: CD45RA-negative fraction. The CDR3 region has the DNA TGCGCCAGCAGCCAACACCTGGGTCGAGGGATGAACACTGAAGCTTTCTTT. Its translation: CASSQHLGRGMNTEAFF.